A single sample gave rise to the 13 T cell receptor beta chains below, sequenced in a study of OX40 agonist ivuxolimab in advanced cancers. Here immunoSEQ multiplex PCR was the method, and the copy in TCRdb shows in-frame clones only, minus some. Counted here are under 95,000 clones, about 92% occurring once; the ten biggest clones make up roughly 0.17%. The source material was CD4+ or CD8+ T cells sorted from blood, sampled in a trial of the OX40 agonist ivuxolimab. The receptor source for this set is an adult with an advanced solid tumor such as melanoma, head and neck, liver or kidney cancer.

The genes are TRBV7-2 and TRBJ1-5; a possible D gene is TRBD1 (6 bases). Germline CDR1 and CDR2: SGHTA and FQGNSA. V gave up 6 bases and J gave up 1 base, with 13 bases separating them. The CDR3 sequence is 15 residues long. In DNA, the CDR3 is TGTGCCAGCAGTTTTACGGGGGCGAGCAATCAGCCCCAGCATTTT. Translation gives CASSFTGASNQPQHF.

This chain joins TRBV7-3 and TRBJ2-7; D may be TRBD1 or TRBD2 (5 bases each). V lost 1 base, J lost 5 bases, and 15 bases lay in between. The CDR3 is made up of 15 amino acids. The germline V gene has CDR1 SGHTA and CDR2 FQGTGA. Here the CDR3 DNA reads TGTGCCAGCAGCTTAAGGGGCAGGAGGACCGACGAGCAGTACTTC. Amino acid sequence: CASSLRGRRTDEQYF.

The J gene is TRBJ1-4, the V gene TRBV6-5; 7 bases fit TRBD1. The CDR3 is made up of 14 amino acids. Trimming removed 4 bases from V and 1 base from J; junction bases left unmatched: 0. Germline V gives CDR1 MNHEY, CDR2 SVGAGI. For the CDR3, the DNA is TGTGCCAGCAGTTGGACAGGAACTAATGAAAAACTGTTTTTT. Protein sequence: CASSWTGTNEKLFF.

The chain links TRBV9 to TRBJ1-2; D call uncertain. Looked up from germline, CDR1 is SGDLS and CDR2 is YYNGEE. This CDR3 comprises 15 residues. V was cut by 0 bases and J by 3 bases, with 12 bases left in between. CDR3 loop: CASSVAAQSYYGYTF. As DNA, the CDR3 is TGTGCCAGCAGCGTAGCCGCCCAGTCGTACTATGGCTACACCTTC.

J is TRBJ2-1 and V is TRBV7-6, with TRBD2 matching over 9 bases. Germline V gives CDR1 SGHVS, CDR2 FNYEAQ. V lost 5 bases to trimming and J lost 0 bases; unmatched junction nucleotides: 2. CDR3 length equals 15 residues. The CDR3 region is CASSRSGSSYNEQFF. The CDR3 DNA follows: TGTGCCAGCAGCCGTAGCGGGAGCTCCTACAATGAGCAGTTCTTC.

The CDR3 spells CASSLNRLTREQFF. The CDR3 DNA is TGTGCCAGCAGCTTAAACAGACTGACTCGTGAGCAGTTCTTC. The rearrangement links TRBV11-2 to TRBJ2-1; no clear D. The V and J ends lost 2 bases and 9 bases respectively, with 14 bases between them. The CDR3 has 14 residues. The germline gives CDR1 SGHAT, CDR2 FQNNGV.

This rearrangement joins TRBV2 to TRBJ1-4, with a weak D call TRBD1 (5 bases). The CDR3 contains 12 residues. CDR1 and CDR2 from the germline V gene are SNHLY and FYNNEI. The V gene lost 8 bases and the J gene lost 4 bases, with 8 bases spanning the gap. The CDR3 region is CASHRGNEKLFF. DNA of the CDR3: TGTGCCAGCCATAGGGGTAATGAAAAACTGTTTTTT.

V is TRBV6-5 and J is TRBJ2-3; TRBD2 aligns across 8 bases. The germline CDR1 and CDR2 sequences are MNHEY and SVGAGI. This CDR3 region has 15 residues. J lost 0 bases, V lost 6 bases, and 5 bases had no gene match. The CDR3 DNA is TGTGCCAGCAGAAATAGCGGGGCTAGCACAGATACGCAGTATTTT. Translated: CASRNSGASTDTQYF.

The chain combines TRBV5-4 with TRBJ2-1; 11 bases match TRBD1. CDR3 length: 15 amino acids. With 4 bases clipped from V and 9 bases from J, the junction kept 9 bases outside the gene matches. CDR1 and CDR2 (germline): SGHNT, YYREEE (reference sequence). For the CDR3, the DNA is TGTGCCAGCAGCGCGGGACAGGGGGAGTGGGTTGAGCAGTTCTTC. This encodes CASSAGQGEWVEQFF.

This clone has more than one count but fewer than ten. The CDR3 spells CASSMAGVSQHF. As DNA, the CDR3 is TGTGCCAGTAGTATGGCAGGGGTGTCCCAGCATTTT. The chain has TRBV19 and TRBJ1-5, with D possibly TRBD1 on 6 matching bases. In germline, CDR1 is LNHDA, CDR2 SQIVND (reference sequence). The CDR3 loop spans 12 amino acids. Trimming removed 3 bases at V and 11 bases at J, with 11 bases between.

The chain joins TRBV19 to TRBJ1-5, with 8 bases fitting TRBD1. Germline V gives CDR1 LNHDA, CDR2 SQIVND (reference sequence). V dropped 3 bases and J dropped 0; count of bases not matched to a gene: 4. The CDR3 consists of 16 residues. In DNA form, the CDR3 reads TGTGCCAGTAGTATTACAGGGGGGAATAGCAATCAGCCCCAGCATTTT. Protein product: CASSITGGNSNQPQHF.

The CDR3 loop reads CASSLAPRQGVSQPQHF. CDR3 DNA: TGTGCCAGCAGCTTAGCCCCAAGACAGGGGGTCAGTCAGCCCCAGCATTTT. The chain couples TRBV7-4 to TRBJ1-5, with 9 bases lining up with TRBD1. The CDR3 contains 17 residues. Losses at the gene ends were 0 bases for V and 6 bases for J; bases not matched to a gene: 9. Germline CDR1 reads SGHVT; CDR2 reads SQSDAQ.

The rearrangement joins TRBV2 to TRBJ1-5; D perhaps matches TRBD1 (5 bases). Germline CDR1 SNHLY, CDR2 FYNNEI. V gave up 0 bases and J gave up 0 bases, with 6 bases separating them. This CDR3 has 15 amino acids. The CDR3 coding sequence is TGTGCCAGCAGTGAAGCAAGGGGTAGCAATCAGCCCCAGCATTTT. The encoded protein is CASSEARGSNQPQHF.